Each of the 7 T cell receptor beta chains below was sequenced from the same sample in a study of blood T cells in healthy people across ages. A second PCR, run for roughly 7 to 11 cycles, used a sample-barcoded 5' primer plus a J-beta primer mix. TCRdb re-called the 5' RACE reads with MiXCR, one entry per CDR3 protein. The top ten clones hold roughly 7.7% of a sample with about 1,400,000 distinct CDR3 sequences, approximately 42% of them seen once. Input material: blood. The receptors originated from a woman aged 18 to 35 in good health.

A single count supports this clonotype. The CDR3 sequence: CAITVTGVDGYTF. The CDR3 nucleotides read TGTGCCATCACTGTGACAGGGGTGGATGGCTACACCTTC. The chain combines TRBV10-3 with TRBJ1-2; 8 positions match TRBD1. This CDR3 region has 13 residues. The germline V gene has CDR1 ENHRY and CDR2 SYGVKD. J gave up 6 bases and V 7 bases, and 7 bases lay outside the gene matches.

The chain carries TRBV13 and TRBJ2-1; 10 positions agree with TRBD2. The V gene end was trimmed by 0 bases and the J gene end by 5 bases; junction bases not matched to a gene: 4. The germline CDR1 and CDR2 sequences are PRHDT and FYEKMQ (reference sequence). The CDR3 runs to 16 residues. This chain's CDR3 is CASSLGVGLADNEQFF. CDR3 nucleotide sequence: TGTGCCAGCAGCTTAGGCGTTGGACTAGCGGACAATGAGCAGTTCTTC.

The sample holds many counts of this clonotype. In nucleotides, the CDR3 is TGTGCCAGCAGTCTAGCTAGCGGCTCCACAGATACGCAGTATTTT. Its protein product is CASSLASGSTDTQYF. The rearrangement joins TRBV7-2 to TRBJ2-3, with 7 bases that match TRBD2. CDR1 and CDR2 from the germline V gene are SGHTA and FQGNSA. After removal of 6 bases from V and 2 bases from J, the junction contained 8 bases not matched to a gene. The CDR3 covers 15 residues.

This clonotype has just a few counts. This clone may be a read error of a much larger clone one base away. The V call is TRBV7-2, the J call TRBJ1-4, with a tentative D call TRBD1 (6 bases). This CDR3 is built from 14 residues. The germline V gene encodes CDR1 SGHTA and CDR2 FQGNSA. The V gene lost 5 bases and the J gene lost 5 bases, with 12 bases spanning the gap. CDR3 sequence (DNA): TGTGCCAGCAGCGTAGGGGGGGGAAATGAAAAACTGTTTTTT. This sequence encodes CASSVGGGNEKLFF.

The chain is built from TRBV6-1 and TRBJ2-1; TRBD1 matches 11 bases. Germline assignment: CDR1 MNHNS and CDR2 SASEGT. V shed 3 bases, J shed 8 bases, and the junction held 3 bases outside the gene matches. The CDR3 is 14 residues long. CDR3 sequence reads: CASSEGQGGYEQFF. DNA for the CDR3: TGTGCCAGCAGTGAGGGACAGGGGGGGTATGAGCAGTTCTTC.

Only a few counts were recorded for this clonotype. The genes are TRBV2 and TRBJ1-2; TRBD1 is a possible D gene (6 bases). Germline V gene data show CDR1 as SNHLY and CDR2 as FYNNEI. The CDR3 runs to 12 residues. Trimming stripped 6 bases from V and 7 bases from J, with 12 bases between. CDR3 protein: CASRRGGGGYTF. Written as DNA, the CDR3 is TGTGCCAGCAGACGGGGGGGCGGTGGCTACACCTTC.

The chain combines TRBV10-3 with TRBJ2-2; the match to TRBD1 covers 10 bases. V was clipped by 10 bases and J by 7 bases; unmatched bases: 9. This CDR3 is built from 14 residues. CDR1 and CDR2 (germline): ENHRY, SYGVKD. The CDR3 region is CATGGTGAFGELFF. As DNA, the CDR3 is TGTGCCACCGGGGGGACAGGGGCATTCGGGGAGCTGTTTTTT.